These 18 T cell receptor beta chains came from one sample sequenced in a study of blood T cell repertoires in COVID-19. Sequenced by immunoSEQ multiplex PCR; TCRdb stores in-frame clones only, minus some. This table holds some 340,000 clones, 87% found once. The specimen was PBMCs or T cells enriched from blood (not recorded which). These receptors all stem from a woman younger than 45 who had recovered from COVID-19.

The CDR3 here is CASSQEVAQSNTGELFF. DNA for the CDR3: TGCGCCAGCAGCCAAGAGGTGGCCCAATCGAACACCGGGGAGCTGTTTTTT. The chain couples TRBV4-1 to TRBJ2-2, with no clear D. Germline CDR1 is MGHRA and CDR2 is YSYEKL. The V end was cut by 0 bases, the J end by 0 bases, with 11 bases between. The CDR3 loop spans 17 amino acids.

The chain uses TRBV27 and TRBJ1-4; 12 nucleotides match TRBD1. The CDR3 loop spans 17 amino acids. The germline V gene encodes CDR1 MNHEY and CDR2 SMNVEV (reference sequence). V shed 0 bases and J 5 bases; nucleotides not matched to a gene: 4. The CDR3 nucleotides read TGTGCCAGCAGTTTATCGGGGACAGGGGGCAAGAATGAAAAACTGTTTTTT. Translated: CASSLSGTGGKNEKLFF.

V and J are TRBV7-2 and TRBJ2-5, with D tentatively TRBD2 (7 bases). This CDR3 is built from 15 residues. Between the trimmed V and J ends, which lost 4 bases and 4 bases, there was a span of 16 bases. CDR1 SGHTA and CDR2 FQGNSA come from the germline V gene. CDR3 protein: CASSSGGANAETQYF. The CDR3 nucleotides read TGTGCCAGCAGCTCTGGGGGGGCCAATGCAGAGACCCAGTACTTC.

J is TRBJ1-1 and V is TRBV6-5, with D maybe TRBD1 (6 bases). The CDR3 spans 12 residues. In germline, CDR1 is MNHEY, CDR2 SVGAGI. The germline V and J ends were trimmed by 7 bases and 5 bases, with 11 bases remaining between them. The CDR3: CASIPRGTEAFF. CDR3 DNA: TGTGCCAGCATTCCCAGGGGAACTGAAGCTTTCTTT.

The chain uses TRBV6-2 or TRBV6-3 and TRBJ2-7; no reliable D call. CDR1 and CDR2 from the germline V gene are MNHEY and SVGEGT. Trimming pared 3 bases from V and 4 bases from J, leaving 19 bases between. The CDR3 is 16 amino acids. The CDR3 loop reads CASSYLDTRIGYEQYF. The CDR3 coding sequence is TGTGCCAGCAGTTATCTCGACACGAGAATCGGTTACGAGCAGTACTTC.

The J gene is TRBJ1-6, the V gene TRBV7-2; D is possibly TRBD1 (6 bases). From germline, CDR1 is SGHTA and CDR2 FQGNSA. V was clipped by 1 base and J by 11 bases, with 18 bases between them. This CDR3 has 16 residues. The DNA for the CDR3 is TGTGCCAGCAGCTTAGTTCCCTTTGGCGAGGGGGCACCCCTCCACTTT. Its translation is CASSLVPFGEGAPLHF.

The V and J genes are TRBV27 and TRBJ1-2, with 8 nucleotides matching TRBD1. J was trimmed by 6 bases and V by 2 bases; bases with no gene match: 17. The CDR3 length is 18 residues. Germline V gene lookup returns CDR1 MNHEY and CDR2 SMNVEV (reference sequence). The CDR3 DNA sequence: TGTGCCAGCAGTTTACGAGCCGACCGTCGACAGGGGTCAAATGGCTACACCTTC. Its protein is CASSLRADRRQGSNGYTF.

This chain connects TRBV5-1 to TRBJ1-4; TRBD1 agrees at 8 bases. Trimming cost V 2 bases and J 4 bases; bases outside gene matches: 1. The V gene's germline CDR1 is SGHRS and CDR2 YFSETQ. CDR3 length: 14 residues. CDR3 residues: CASSFGQGNEKLFF. The CDR3 DNA reads TGCGCCAGCAGCTTTGGACAGGGTAATGAAAAACTGTTTTTT.

The chain employs TRBV9 and TRBJ1-6, with D possibly TRBD1 on 5 matching bases. Germline CDR1 is SGDLS and CDR2 is YYNGEE. This CDR3 contains 15 residues. V was shortened by 4 bases and J by 7 bases, with 15 bases between the two germline ends. Here the CDR3 reads CASSPDSTVNSPLHF. In DNA form, the CDR3 reads TGTGCCAGCAGCCCCGACAGTACCGTAAATTCACCCCTCCACTTT.

The chain links TRBV3-1 (or the pseudogene TRBV3-2) to TRBJ1-1; 10 bases align to TRBD1. Germline V gene sequence: CDR1 LGHDT, CDR2 YNNKEL (reference sequence). The CDR3 is made up of 14 amino acids. Trimming cost V 4 bases and J 4 bases; bases outside gene matches: 3. In DNA form, the CDR3 reads TGTGCCAGCAGCCCCCGGGACAGGGGCACTGAAGCTTTCTTT. It translates to CASSPRDRGTEAFF.

V and J are TRBV5-1 and TRBJ1-2, with 12 bases fitting TRBD1. The germline V gene encodes CDR1 SGHRS and CDR2 YFSETQ. The junction had 20 bases not matched to a gene; V was cut back by 7 bases and J by 7 bases. The CDR3 length is 18 residues. The CDR3 region has the DNA TGCGCCAGCGGTTTGGTCGGCTTGGGACAGGGGGCTATTGGTGGCTACACCTTC. Translating gives CASGLVGLGQGAIGGYTF.

The J gene is TRBJ1-4, the V gene TRBV30, with 11 positions matching TRBD1. V gave up 5 bases and J gave up 7 bases; unmatched junction bases: 3. This CDR3 is built from 13 residues. Looked up from germline, CDR1 is GTSNPN and CDR2 is SVGIG (reference sequence). The CDR3 DNA reads as TGTGCCTGGGGGACAGGGGGTATTGAAAAACTGTTTTTT. It encodes CAWGTGGIEKLFF. Full variable domain (missing parts from reference TRBV30 and TRBJ1-4): SQTIHQWPATLVQPVGSPLSLECTVEGTSNPNLYWYRQAAGRGLQLLFYSVGIGQISSEVPQNLSASRPQDRQFILSSKKLLLSDSGFYLCAWGTGGIEKLFFGSGTQLSVL.

The V gene is TRBV6-4, the J gene TRBJ2-1, with 8 bases that match TRBD2. Germline lookup yields CDR1 MRHNA and CDR2 SNTAGT. V lost 5 bases and J lost 4; bases outside the gene matches: 7. This CDR3 is built from 15 residues. The CDR3 DNA follows: TGTGCCAGCAGTTTGGAGGGCGGGGGGTACAATGAGCAGTTCTTC. It encodes CASSLEGGGYNEQFF.

This clone was seen once. This chain joins TRBV10-3 and TRBJ2-5, with TRBD2 matching 8 bases. The V gene's germline CDR1 is ENHRY and CDR2 SYGVKD. V gave up 0 bases and J gave up 4 bases; unmatched junction bases: 13. This CDR3 is built from 18 residues. For the CDR3, the DNA is TGTGCCATCAGTGAGTCCCGGACGGGCGGGGGGCCGAGAGAGACCCAGTACTTC. Its translation is CAISESRTGGGPRETQYF.

This chain uses TRBV12-5 with TRBJ2-7; D is perhaps TRBD1 (6 bases). The CDR3 is 15 amino acids. Trimming pared 2 bases from V and 2 bases from J, leaving 13 bases between. Looked up from germline, CDR1 is LGHNT and CDR2 is FRNRAP. The chain's CDR3 is CASGLPQGTTYEQYF. CDR3 coding DNA: TGTGCTAGTGGTTTGCCCCAGGGGACGACCTACGAGCAGTACTTC.

This clone was recorded only once. The chain combines TRBV28 with TRBJ1-2; 8 bases match TRBD1. V shed 3 bases and J 3 bases; nucleotides not matched to a gene: 9. This CDR3 is built from 16 residues. The germline CDR1 and CDR2 sequences are MDHEN and SYDVKM. CDR3 nucleotide sequence: TGTGCCAGCAGTTTGCCCTATAGGACAGGGTACTATGGCTACACCTTC. This encodes CASSLPYRTGYYGYTF.

This clone has only one observation. The V and J genes are TRBV6-2 or TRBV6-3 and TRBJ1-1; D unclear. The CDR3 length is 12 residues. Trimming pared 1 base from V and 7 bases from J, leaving 7 bases between. Germline CDR1 and CDR2: MNHEY and SVGEGT. For the CDR3, the DNA is TGTGCCAGCAGTTACTGGGCAGGTGAAGCTTTCTTT. Translation: CASSYWAGEAFF.

A single count supports this clone. The CDR3 sequence is CASSLGGWGNQPQHF. CDR3 bases: TGTGCCAGCAGCTTAGGAGGATGGGGCAATCAGCCCCAGCATTTT. The chain uses TRBV7-2 and TRBJ1-5, with D hard to call. Germline V gene sequence: CDR1 SGHTA, CDR2 FQGNSA. Between the trimmed V and J ends, which lost 1 base and 2 bases, there was a span of 9 bases. The CDR3 covers 15 residues.